This T cell receptor (beta chain) is from a study of blood T cell repertoires in COVID-19. Overall study: From T cells, B-cell-depleted T cells, or PBMCs came the material, which was cDNA or gDNA.

Per the study methods: Amplification from reference gene primers served as the basis for estimated nucleated cell counts. TCRdb's table, derived via immunoSEQ multiplex PCR, lists solely in-frame clones and lacks some. V, J and clone size reflect that table, while D and trimming were determined from the DNA. The sample consists of about 360,000 clones, about 86% of them appearing once. The sample consisted of peripheral blood. This TCR came from a young man with active or convalescent COVID-19.

Here the CDR3 reads CASSLLAGGYNEQFF. CDR3 sequence (DNA): TGTGCCAGCAGCTTATTAGCGGGGGGGTACAATGAGCAGTTCTTC. The chain links TRBV7-8 to TRBJ2-1; 11 bases align to TRBD2. After removal of 2 bases from V and 4 bases from J, the junction contained 1 base not matched to a gene. The CDR3 is 15 residues long. Germline CDR1 and CDR2: SGHVS and FQNEAQ.